The next 13 T cell receptor beta chains were all read from a single sample in a study of T cells in Graves' hyperthyroidism and ophthalmopathy (dated by TCRdb to about 2019). The method was multiplex PCR. Instrument used: Illumina HiSeq 2000. The TCR beta CDR3 regions were amplified from RNA transcripts. The TCR CDR3 was subjected to a first round of RT-PCR using the HTBI primer set and the Qiagen OneStep RT-PCR kit. TCRdb handled the public reads itself, with Q25 trimming in fastp and clone calling in MiXCR, and kept productive beta chains. Entries that share a CDR3 protein sequence are merged under the most common genes and DNA. The table for this sample lists around 380,000 distinct CDR3 sequences; roughly 13% of them were counted only once. The top ten clones comprise under 25% of the sample. Specimen: blood. These receptors came from a man under 40 with Graves' hyperthyroidism that later progressed to Graves' ophthalmopathy.

This clonotype was counted at least ten times. The chain joins TRBV30 to TRBJ1-2; possible D gene TRBD1, 5 bases. Germline CDR1 reads GTSNPN; CDR2 reads SVGIG (reference sequence). The CDR3 runs to 10 residues. Trimming pared 5 bases from V and 8 bases from J, leaving 9 bases between. DNA of the CDR3: TGTGCCTGGCGCCAGGGAGGCTACACCTTC. This sequence encodes CAWRQGGYTF.

In this sample, this clonotype turned up a few times. V is TRBV20-1 and J is TRBJ1-3; TRBD1 matches at 8 bases. This CDR3 has 14 residues. CDR1 is DFQATT and CDR2 is SNEGSKA in the germline V gene (reference sequence). V lost 6 bases, J lost 0 bases, and 4 bases stayed unmatched. CDR3 in amino acids: CSARDRSSGNTIYF. The CDR3 region has the DNA TGCAGTGCCCGGGACAGGAGCTCTGGAAACACCATATATTTT.

This clonotype appeared a few times. The chain couples TRBV9 to TRBJ2-7; D gene uncertain. V was cut by 0 bases and J by 0 bases, with 7 bases left in between. The germline V gene encodes CDR1 SGDLS and CDR2 YYNGEE. This CDR3 comprises 14 residues. CDR3 protein: CASSVGKASYEQYF. The DNA for the CDR3 is TGTGCCAGCAGCGTAGGTAAAGCCTCCTACGAGCAGTACTTC.

The DNA of the CDR3 is TGCGCCAGCAGCCAAATCGCCAGGAACGTTGCTTTCTTT. This gives the protein CASSQIARNVAFF. The chain couples TRBV4-1 to TRBJ1-1, with no clear D. This CDR3 comprises 13 residues. Looked up from germline, CDR1 is MGHRA and CDR2 is YSYEKL. V dropped 2 bases and J dropped 11 bases, with 15 bases sitting between them.

The sample holds a few counts of this clonotype. The gene calls are TRBV7-8 and TRBJ2-7; D not certain. This CDR3 spans 12 amino acids. Germline CDR1 SGHVS, CDR2 FQNEAQ. V was shortened by 5 bases and J by 3 bases, with 8 bases between the two germline ends. CDR3 nucleotide sequence: TGTGCCAGCAGCAAAACAGTCTACGAGCAGTACTTC. Amino acid sequence: CASSKTVYEQYF.

About this clonotype itself: One base away lies a much larger clone, so this may be a sequencing read error. Lacking the conserved final phenylalanine or tryptophan, this CDR3 likely reflects a read error. The chain is built from TRBV11-2 and TRBJ1-1, with unresolved D. V dropped 6 bases and J dropped 7 bases, with 12 bases sitting between them. This CDR3 spans 12 amino acids. The germline gives CDR1 SGHAT, CDR2 FQNNGV. Written as DNA, the CDR3 is TGTGCCAGCAGTTCTCGCGGAGATGAAGCTTTCCTT. It specifies CASSSRGDEAFL.

This clonotype appeared a few times. V gene TRBV20-1 combines with J gene TRBJ1-5, with D uncertain. Trimming removed 2 bases at V and 0 bases at J, with 8 bases between. The CDR3 contains 14 residues. Germline CDR1 and CDR2: DFQATT and SNEGSKA (reference sequence). CDR3 region: CSARPPNSNQPQHF. The CDR3 DNA follows: TGCAGTGCTAGACCCCCTAATAGCAATCAGCCCCAGCATTTT.

This clonotype was observed many times. The chain employs TRBV3-1 and TRBJ1-1, with D tentatively TRBD1 (6 bases). The germline CDR1 and CDR2 sequences are LGHDT and YNNKEL (reference sequence). The germline V and J ends were trimmed by 0 bases and 1 base, with 9 bases remaining between them. The CDR3 spans 15 residues. CDR3 sequence: CASSQEGAGNTEAFF. The CDR3 nucleotides are TGTGCCAGCAGCCAAGAGGGGGCGGGGAACACTGAAGCTTTCTTT.

The V gene is TRBV5-1, the J gene TRBJ2-2; D ambiguous. Germline V gene sequence: CDR1 SGHRS, CDR2 YFSETQ. This CDR3 spans 14 amino acids. V dropped 0 bases and J dropped 5 bases, with 8 bases sitting between them. CDR3 nucleotide sequence: TGCGCCAGCAGCTTGGGCATTGGGACCGGGGAGCTGTTTTTT. Its protein product is CASSLGIGTGELFF.

V is TRBV6-1 and J is TRBJ2-2, with 13 bases matching TRBD2. Trimming at V came to 3 bases and at J to 7 bases, leaving 8 bases not matched to a gene. The CDR3 is 17 residues long. Looked up from germline, CDR1 is MNHNS and CDR2 is SASEGT. The chain's CDR3 is CASSEATSGGAIGELFF. DNA for the CDR3: TGTGCCAGCAGTGAGGCTACTAGCGGGGGGGCTATCGGGGAGCTGTTTTTT.

The DNA of the CDR3 is TGTGCCAGTAGTACCCCGGGACAGGGCTACAATCAGCCCCAGCATTTT. Its translation: CASSTPGQGYNQPQHF. V and J are TRBV19 and TRBJ1-5; 9 bases are shared with TRBD1. The CDR3 extends over 16 amino acids. With V trimmed by 4 bases and J by 3 bases, 7 bases remained unmatched. Germline CDR1 LNHDA, CDR2 SQIVND (reference sequence).

This clonotype came up once. The CDR3 loop reads CASRERGARDEQFF. In nucleotides, the CDR3 is TGTGCCAGCAGAGAGCGGGGGGCTCGGGATGAGCAGTTCTTC. V is TRBV6-1 and J is TRBJ2-1; 9 bases agree with TRBD2. The germline gives CDR1 MNHNS, CDR2 SASEGT. CDR3 size: 14 residues. With V trimmed by 6 bases and J by 8 bases, 8 bases remained unmatched.

A few counts support this clonotype. The chain recombines TRBV28 with TRBJ2-5, with D possibly being TRBD1 (6 bases). Germline assignment: CDR1 MDHEN and CDR2 SYDVKM. V lost 7 bases and J 5 bases, leaving 20 bases between the germline ends. The CDR3 extends over 15 amino acids. Written as DNA, the CDR3 is TGTGCCAGCACCCTTGGCGAGGGGGTGAAGGAGACCCAGTACTTC. It translates to CASTLGEGVKETQYF.